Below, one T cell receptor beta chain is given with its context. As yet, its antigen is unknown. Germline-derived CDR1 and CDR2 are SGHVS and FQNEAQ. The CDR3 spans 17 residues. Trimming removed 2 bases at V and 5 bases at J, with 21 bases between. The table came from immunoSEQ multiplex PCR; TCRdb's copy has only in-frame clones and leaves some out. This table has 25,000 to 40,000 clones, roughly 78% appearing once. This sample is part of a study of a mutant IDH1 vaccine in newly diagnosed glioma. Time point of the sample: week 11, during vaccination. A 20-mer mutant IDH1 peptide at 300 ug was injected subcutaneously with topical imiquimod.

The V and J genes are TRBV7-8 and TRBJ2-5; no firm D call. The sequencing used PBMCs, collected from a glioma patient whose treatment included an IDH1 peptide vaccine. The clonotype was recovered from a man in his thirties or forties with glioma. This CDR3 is CASSLLTQTSGGETQYF. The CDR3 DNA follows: TGTGCCAGCAGCTTACTCACCCAAACAAGTGGTGGGGAGACCCAGTACTTC.